This T cell receptor beta chain came from a study of OX40 agonist ivuxolimab in advanced cancers. Across the study: An anti-OX40 (CD134) antibody with agonistic activity, ivuxolimab, was administered to patients. A mean age of approximately 60 years, range about 20 to 79, was recorded, and over 65% were male.

Study-wide findings and caveats: Clonal expansion from baseline to week 6 occurred in both CD4+ and CD8+ T cells. Partial responders at 0.1-3.0 mg/kg had among the lowest clonal expansion.

V was clipped by 3 bases and J by 5 bases; unmatched bases: 15. This CDR3 has 18 residues. Germline lookup yields CDR1 MNHEY and CDR2 SMNVEV (reference sequence). In its sample, this clone was seen once. Its target is not known. The repertoire was sequenced with immunoSEQ multiplex PCR; TCRdb's copy has only in-frame clones and lacks some. The sample shows about 63,000 clones, 85% to 90% of them seen only once. The gene calls are TRBV27 and TRBJ2-2; 7 nucleotides align to TRBD1. The sequence derives from an adult with an advanced solid tumor such as melanoma, head and neck, liver or kidney cancer. The sequenced sample was CD4+ or CD8+ T cells sorted from blood, obtained in a trial of the OX40 agonist ivuxolimab. The CDR3 DNA reads as TGTGCCAGCAGTTTTTCAGGGGGTCCTATCGGGTTTACCGGGGAGCTGTTTTTT. Translated: CASSFSGGPIGFTGELFF.